One sample yielded the 29 T cell receptor beta chains listed below, sequenced in a study of TIL therapy for anti-PD-1-resistant metastatic lung cancer. The immunoSEQ assay was v3. Profiled with immunoSEQ multiplex PCR; TCRdb holds only in-frame clones, not every one. The sample includes over 15,000 clones, over 75% seen only once; the top ten take under 8%. Time point denoted: pre-treatment sample, taken before nivolumab and TIL therapy. The sequencing used blood, collected at baseline. The receptors originated from a person aged 25-85 years with non-small cell lung cancer.

The genes are TRBV29-1 and TRBJ1-5; 7 nucleotides line up with TRBD1. The CDR3 spans 13 residues. With 4 bases clipped from V and 4 bases from J, the junction kept 4 bases outside the gene matches. From germline, CDR1 is SQVTM and CDR2 ANQGSEA. CDR3 coding DNA: TGCAGCGTTGTCTTGACAGGGAATCAGCCCCAGCATTTT. It specifies CSVVLTGNQPQHF.

The CDR3 region has the DNA TGTGCCAGCAGTATGGGTGGGGGCAATCAGCCCCAGCATTTT. This encodes CASSMGGGNQPQHF. The rearrangement links TRBV6-2 or TRBV6-3 to TRBJ1-5; D call uncertain. The V gene lost 5 bases and the J gene lost 2 bases, with 10 bases spanning the gap. CDR3 length equals 14 residues. Germline V gives CDR1 MNHEY, CDR2 SVGEGT.

This chain links TRBV7-2 with TRBJ1-3; maybe TRBD1 (6 bases). CDR1 is SGHTA and CDR2 is FQGNSA in the germline V gene. This CDR3 contains 16 residues. V was pared by 2 bases and J by 2 bases, with 13 bases between. CDR3 sequence (DNA): TGTGCCAGCAGCTTACGTTTGGGGGCTACTGGAAACACCATATATTTT. Encoded protein: CASSLRLGATGNTIYF.

The rearrangement links TRBV9 to TRBJ2-3; unclear D gene. V gave up 1 base and J gave up 6 bases, with 6 bases separating them. The germline gives CDR1 SGDLS, CDR2 YYNGEE. CDR3 length: 12 residues. The CDR3 DNA sequence: TGTGCCAGCAGCGTACAATGGGATACGCAGTATTTT. Its translation: CASSVQWDTQYF. Combining the CDR3 with reference TRBV9 and TRBJ2-3 gives the whole variable domain DSGVTQTPKHLITATGQRVTLRCSPRSGDLSVYWYQQSLDQGLQFLIQYYNGEERAKGNILERFSAQQFPDLHSELNLSSLELGDSALYFCASSVQWDTQYFGPGTRLTVL.

This chain joins TRBV9 and TRBJ2-3; 15 bases line up with TRBD2. Trimming removed 2 bases from V and 4 bases from J; junction bases left unmatched: 8. From germline, CDR1 is SGDLS and CDR2 YYNGEE. The length of the CDR3 is 18 residues. The CDR3 DNA is TGTGCCAGCAGCGTCGACGGACTAGCGGGGGGGCCAGCAGATACGCAGTATTTT. Translated, it gives CASSVDGLAGGPADTQYF. Full variable domain (missing parts from reference TRBV9 and TRBJ2-3): DSGVTQTPKHLITATGQRVTLRCSPRSGDLSVYWYQQSLDQGLQFLIQYYNGEERAKGNILERFSAQQFPDLHSELNLSSLELGDSALYFCASSVDGLAGGPADTQYFGPGTRLTVL.

The J gene is TRBJ2-5, the V gene TRBV3-1 (or the pseudogene TRBV3-2); 12 nucleotides match TRBD2. There are 16 residues in the CDR3. The V and J ends lost 3 bases and 5 bases, in that order; junction bases with no gene match: 7. Germline CDR1 LGHDT, CDR2 YNNKEL (reference sequence). The CDR3 protein is CASSQTSGRGLETQYF. DNA for the CDR3: TGTGCCAGCAGCCAGACTAGCGGGAGAGGATTGGAGACCCAGTACTTC.

The chain combines TRBV7-9 with TRBJ2-2, with TRBD2 identical over 9 bases. CDR1 is SEHNR, CDR2 FQNEAQ, per germline (reference sequence). The V segment lost 2 bases and the J segment 5 bases; nucleotides outside the gene matches: 3. The CDR3 runs to 15 residues. CDR3 sequence: CASSLRLADTGELFF. CDR3 nucleotides: TGTGCCAGCAGCTTAAGACTAGCGGATACCGGGGAGCTGTTTTTT.

This sequence joins TRBV3-1 (or the pseudogene TRBV3-2) and TRBJ1-3; maybe TRBD1 (5 bases). CDR3 length: 13 residues. V shed 7 bases and J shed 4 bases, with 11 bases lying between them. Germline CDR1 is LGHDT and CDR2 is YNNKEL (reference sequence). The CDR3 DNA is TGTGCCAGCAATAAAGGGGCAGGAAACACCATATATTTT. It translates to CASNKGAGNTIYF.

V and J are TRBV24-1 and TRBJ1-5, with 11 bases matching TRBD1. This CDR3 has 17 residues. The junction had 6 bases not matched to a gene; V was cut back by 4 bases and J by 2 bases. The germline V gene encodes CDR1 KGHDR and CDR2 SFDVKD. CDR3 protein: CATSDPRTGGGNQPQHF. Written as DNA, the CDR3 is TGTGCCACCAGTGACCCGAGGACAGGGGGCGGCAATCAGCCCCAGCATTTT.

This sequence joins TRBV19 and TRBJ2-3; 9 bases are a match to TRBD2. The V segment lost 3 bases and the J segment 9 bases; nucleotides outside the gene matches: 7. The CDR3 runs 14 residues. CDR1 and CDR2 from the germline V gene are LNHDA and SQIVND (reference sequence). Here the CDR3 DNA reads TGTGCCAGTAGTATTTCAGCGGGGGGCGACACGCAGTATTTT. As protein: CASSISAGGDTQYF.

The chain couples TRBV9 to TRBJ1-5, with 7 bases identical to TRBD1. The CDR3 spans 14 residues. After removal of 3 bases from V and 8 bases from J, the junction contained 8 bases not matched to a gene. The germline CDR1 and CDR2 sequences are SGDLS and YYNGEE. The CDR3 region has the DNA TGTGCCAGCAGCGCGACAGGGTCCGCAGAGCCCCAGCATTTT. Its translation is CASSATGSAEPQHF. Complete variable domain (other parts from reference TRBV9 and TRBJ1-5): DSGVTQTPKHLITATGQRVTLRCSPRSGDLSVYWYQQSLDQGLQFLIQYYNGEERAKGNILERFSAQQFPDLHSELNLSSLELGDSALYFCASSATGSAEPQHFGDGTRLSIL.

The chain has TRBV6-2 or TRBV6-3 and TRBJ1-1; 7 positions agree with TRBD1. The V segment lost 2 bases and the J segment 1 base; nucleotides outside the gene matches: 13. This CDR3 is 18 amino acids long. Germline V gene sequence: CDR1 MNHEY, CDR2 SVGEGT. CDR3 nucleotides: TGTGCCAGCAGTTACGGAGGGGGCAAGGGAACAGCGAACACTGAAGCTTTCTTT. Translated, it gives CASSYGGGKGTANTEAFF.

V and J are TRBV15 and TRBJ2-3; 15 bases are shared with TRBD2. Trimming at V came to 2 bases and at J to 9 bases, leaving 6 bases not matched to a gene. Germline loops: CDR1 LNHNV, CDR2 YYDKDF (reference sequence). This CDR3 region has 16 residues. In DNA form, the CDR3 reads TGTGCCACCAGCAGAAGGACTAGCGGGGGGGCAGGAACGCAGTATTTT. The encoded protein is CATSRRTSGGAGTQYF. Complete variable domain (other parts from reference TRBV15 and TRBJ2-3): DAMVIQNPRYQVTQFGKPVTLSCSQTLNHNVMYWYQQKSSQAPKLLFHYYDKDFNNEADTPDNFQSRRPNTSFCFLDIRSPGLGDTAMYLCATSRRTSGGAGTQYFGPGTRLTVL.

This rearrangement joins TRBV9 to TRBJ2-2, with 8 bases identical to TRBD2. The CDR3 contains 16 residues. Germline CDR1 and CDR2: SGDLS and YYNGEE. The V and J ends lost 3 bases and 4 bases, in that order; junction bases with no gene match: 8. CDR3 in DNA: TGTGCCAGCAGCGCCCGCGGGGGGTTAGGCACCGGGGAGCTGTTTTTT. It codes for CASSARGGLGTGELFF.

The rearrangement links TRBV6-5 to TRBJ2-5, with D possibly TRBD2 on 7 matching bases. Trimming took off 4 bases at V and 2 bases at J, with 14 bases between the two ends. The CDR3 totals 15 residues. Germline assignment: CDR1 MNHEY and CDR2 SVGAGI. The CDR3 loop reads CASSSGGGLQETQYF. For the CDR3, the DNA is TGTGCCAGCAGTTCGGGCGGGGGCCTACAAGAGACCCAGTACTTC.

The chain couples TRBV15 to TRBJ1-4; 8 nucleotides line up with TRBD1. The V and J ends lost 3 bases and 0 bases, in that order; junction bases with no gene match: 12. Germline V CDR1 and CDR2: LNHNV, YYDKDF (reference sequence). The CDR3 length is 19 residues. The CDR3 DNA follows: TGTGCCACCAGCAGCCTAACAGGGGGGCCCCCCGCAACTAATGAAAAACTGTTTTTT. Translating it yields CATSSLTGGPPATNEKLFF.

The rearrangement joins TRBV2 to TRBJ2-1; D is uncertain. This CDR3 comprises 13 residues. Trimming cost V 4 bases and J 7 bases, with 11 bases left between them. Germline CDR1 and CDR2: SNHLY and FYNNEI. Here the CDR3 DNA reads TGTGCCAGCAGTGGTGTTGAAGATAATGAGCAGTTCTTC. Translated, it gives CASSGVEDNEQFF.

The chain combines TRBV14 with TRBJ2-4, with D tentatively TRBD1 or TRBD2 (7 bases each). V shed 3 bases and J shed 1 base, with 13 bases lying between them. The CDR3 is 16 amino acids. Germline-derived CDR1 and CDR2 are SGHDN and FVKESK. CDR3 coding DNA: TGTGCCAGCAGCCATCAGCAGGGGGGGGCCAAAAACATTCAGTACTTC. Amino acids: CASSHQQGGAKNIQYF.

About this clone: The sample holds other DNA sequences that translate to the same CDR3. V and J are TRBV28 and TRBJ2-5; 13 nucleotides agree with TRBD2. The germline gives CDR1 MDHEN, CDR2 SYDVKM. With 3 bases clipped from V and 2 bases from J, the junction kept 0 bases outside the gene matches. This CDR3 comprises 15 residues. The CDR3 sequence is CASSLTSGGQETQYF. DNA of the CDR3: TGTGCCAGCAGTTTGACTAGCGGGGGGCAAGAGACCCAGTACTTC.

The rearrangement uses TRBV15 and TRBJ1-5, with D unclear. Germline values: CDR1 LNHNV, CDR2 YYDKDF (reference sequence). Trimming cost V 0 bases and J 6 bases, with 6 bases left between them. The CDR3 has 13 amino acids. Written as DNA, the CDR3 is TGTGCCACCAGCAGAGATGGAGGTCAGCCCCAGCATTTT. Protein: CATSRDGGQPQHF.

This sequence joins TRBV29-1 and TRBJ2-1; D unclear. Trimming stripped 4 bases from V and 0 bases from J, with 10 bases between. The CDR3 contains 14 residues. Germline V gene sequence: CDR1 SQVTM, CDR2 ANQGSEA. CDR3 loop: CSVVWADSYNEQFF. The CDR3 DNA sequence: TGCAGCGTTGTTTGGGCGGACTCCTACAATGAGCAGTTCTTC.

The chain links TRBV2 to TRBJ2-5, with 7 bases matching TRBD1. V lost 3 bases and J lost 1; bases outside the gene matches: 5. The CDR3 has 15 residues. Germline assignment: CDR1 SNHLY and CDR2 FYNNEI. CDR3 region: CASSDDAGGQETQYF. The CDR3 nucleotides are TGTGCCAGCAGTGATGATGCAGGGGGCCAAGAGACCCAGTACTTC.

The chain couples TRBV6-4 to TRBJ1-6, with TRBD1 matching over 7 bases. The CDR3 spans 15 residues. Germline V gene data show CDR1 as MRHNA and CDR2 as SNTAGT. After removal of 6 bases from V and 9 bases from J, the junction contained 11 bases not matched to a gene. CDR3 bases: TGTGCCAGCAGCCGGGACAGCGGTTTCACTTCACCCCTCCACTTT. This encodes CASSRDSGFTSPLHF.

This clone has just one count. The chain combines TRBV24-1 with TRBJ2-1, with a possible D match to TRBD1 (6 bases). Between the trimmed V and J ends, which lost 5 bases and 5 bases, there was a span of 9 bases. The CDR3 consists of 13 residues. Germline loops: CDR1 KGHDR, CDR2 SFDVKD. The DNA for the CDR3 is TGTGCCACCAGTGGTACAGGGCACAATGAGCAGTTCTTC. The encoded protein is CATSGTGHNEQFF.

The count of this clone is one. The chain recombines TRBV5-1 with TRBJ1-1; D is uncertain. The CDR3 contains 15 residues. CDR1 and CDR2 from the germline V gene are SGHRS and YFSETQ. Trimming removed 4 bases at V and 11 bases at J, with 24 bases between. The CDR3 DNA reads TGCGCCAGCAGCCCCGGCGGTGGGGATAAGAGGAGTGCTTTCTTT. Translating gives CASSPGGGDKRSAFF.

This clone was detected once. V gene TRBV19 combines with J gene TRBJ1-5; no definite D call. The germline V and J ends were trimmed by 5 bases and 0 bases, with 8 bases remaining between them. The CDR3 runs 14 residues. CDR1 is LNHDA and CDR2 is SQIVND in the germline V gene (reference sequence). The CDR3: CASSPGVSNQPQHF. The CDR3 coding sequence is TGTGCCAGTAGTCCGGGTGTTAGCAATCAGCCCCAGCATTTT.

This clone showed up just a few times. This chain uses TRBV27 with TRBJ1-1; D is uncertain. The CDR3 extends over 11 amino acids. The V gene's germline CDR1 is MNHEY and CDR2 SMNVEV (reference sequence). V lost 8 bases, J lost 7 bases, and 11 bases lay in between. Here the CDR3 DNA reads TGTGCCAGCCTACAGAACGATGAAGCTTTCTTT. This sequence encodes CASLQNDEAFF.

V gene TRBV4-3 combines with J gene TRBJ1-1; possibly TRBD1 for D (5 bases). This CDR3 has 17 amino acids. With 0 bases removed from V and 4 bases from J, the gap between germline ends came to 18 bases. Germline lookup yields CDR1 LGHNA and CDR2 YSLEER. CDR3 nucleotides: TGCGCCAGCAGCCAAGATTGGGGCCCGGGAGGGAGCACTGAAGCTTTCTTT. Protein product: CASSQDWGPGGSTEAFF.

The rearrangement joins TRBV7-9 to TRBJ1-4, with TRBD1 identical over 11 bases. Germline CDR1 and CDR2: SEHNR and FQNEAQ (reference sequence). This CDR3 spans 14 amino acids. With V trimmed by 4 bases and J by 6 bases, 1 base remained unmatched. CDR3 loop: CASSSGQGDEKLFF. The CDR3 nucleotides read TGTGCCAGCAGCTCGGGACAGGGGGATGAAAAACTGTTTTTT.